This note documents a single T cell receptor beta chain sequence. 13 Jbeta primers and 60 Vbeta primers were used for the PCR. Sequenced by immunoSEQ multiplex PCR; TCRdb stores in-frame clones only, minus some. Of 85,000 to 100,000 clones in the sample, under 85% are singletons; the top ten hold under 4.5%. This sample is drawn from a study of cytomegalovirus exposure and HLA in healthy donors. Looked up from germline, CDR1 is MDHEN and CDR2 is SYDVKM. The CDR3 contains 14 residues. The V segment lost 7 bases and the J segment 0 bases; nucleotides outside the gene matches: 4. V usage is TRBV28 and J usage is TRBJ1-2, with 8 bases aligning to TRBD1. This TCR came from a female donor in good health and CMV-seropositive. Sequencing was carried out using PBMCs. CDR3 sequence reads: CASIPTGANYGYTF. The CDR3 DNA follows: TGTGCCAGCATTCCGACAGGGGCTAACTATGGCTACACCTTC.